The rows below give T cell receptor beta chains drawn from one sample of a study of cytomegalovirus exposure and HLA in healthy donors. Sequenced by immunoSEQ multiplex PCR; TCRdb stores in-frame clones only, minus some. The sample holds about 90,000 clones, roughly 79% seen once. The sample was PBMCs. The receptors were gathered from a man aged 25 to 40 in good health and CMV-seronegative. CDR3s include the opening cysteine and the closing phenylalanine or tryptophan. Fields, in order: clone size, J gene, D gene, V gene, CDR3 DNA, CDR3 protein. The D gene is left open where the match is weak. The size entry is marked missing in some rows and otherwise reads once, few, many or a size class.

abundance: -
j_gene: TRBJ2-5
d_gene: TRBD2
v_gene: TRBV9
CDR3nt: TGTGCCAGCAGCGTAATAAGCGGGGGGCTGGAGACCCAGTACTTC
CDR3aa: CASSVISGGLETQYF

abundance: -
j_gene: TRBJ2-4
d_gene: TRBD1
v_gene: TRBV13
CDR3nt: TGTGCCAGCAGCTCCCGGGACAGGGATATAGCCAAAAACATTCAGTACTTC
CDR3aa: CASSSRDRDIAKNIQYF

abundance: -
j_gene: TRBJ2-2
d_gene: TRBD2
v_gene: TRBV9
CDR3nt: TGTGCCAGCAGCGCAGGGCGAGCGCGGGAGGGTTCCGGGGAGCTGTTTTTT
CDR3aa: CASSAGRAREGSGELFF

abundance: -
j_gene: TRBJ2-3
d_gene: -
v_gene: TRBV29-1
CDR3nt: TGCAGCGTGAGAGGCATTAGCACAGATACGCAGTATTTT
CDR3aa: CSVRGISTDTQYF

abundance: -
j_gene: TRBJ1-2
d_gene: TRBD1
v_gene: TRBV9
CDR3nt: TGTGCCAGCAGCGCCGGAATGGGACAGGGGGGAATTGGCTATGGCTACACCTTC
CDR3aa: CASSAGMGQGGIGYGYTF

abundance: -
j_gene: TRBJ1-2
d_gene: TRBD1
v_gene: TRBV7-6
CDR3nt: TGTGCCAGCAGCCCCGGGACAGTATCTTATGGCTACACCTTC
CDR3aa: CASSPGTVSYGYTF

abundance: -
j_gene: TRBJ2-5
d_gene: -
v_gene: TRBV21-1
CDR3nt: TGTGCCAGCAGCAACCCTGGGGGGAGGGTCGAGACCCAGTACTTC
CDR3aa: CASSNPGGRVETQYF

abundance: -
j_gene: TRBJ1-3
d_gene: TRBD1
v_gene: TRBV29-1
CDR3nt: TGCAGCGCGCAGGGGGCCTTTTCTGGAAACACCATATATTTT
CDR3aa: CSAQGAFSGNTIYF

abundance: once
j_gene: TRBJ1-6
d_gene: -
v_gene: TRBV19
CDR3nt: TGTGCCAGTAAGGCGGGCTCCAATTCACCCCTCCACTTT
CDR3aa: CASKAGSNSPLHF

abundance: -
j_gene: TRBJ2-5
d_gene: TRBD1
v_gene: TRBV14
CDR3nt: TGTGCCAGCAGCCACTCAGGGGGCAGGGAGACCCAGTACTTC
CDR3aa: CASSHSGGRETQYF

abundance: -
j_gene: TRBJ1-1
d_gene: TRBD1
v_gene: TRBV6-5
CDR3nt: TGTGCCAGCAGTTCCAGGGGGCCCTATGACACTGAAGCTTTCTTT
CDR3aa: CASSSRGPYDTEAFF

abundance: -
j_gene: TRBJ2-5
d_gene: -
v_gene: TRBV5-1
CDR3nt: TGCGCCAGCAGCTTTGATTCGACTCAAGAGACCCAGTACTTC
CDR3aa: CASSFDSTQETQYF

abundance: -
j_gene: TRBJ1-1
d_gene: -
v_gene: TRBV6-4
CDR3nt: TGTGCCAGCAGTAACCTGGGAGGGACTGAAGCTTTCTTT
CDR3aa: CASSNLGGTEAFF

abundance: few
j_gene: TRBJ2-7
d_gene: -
v_gene: TRBV27
CDR3nt: TGTGCCAGCAGTCCCCGGCGGGGCGTCCACGAGCAGTACTTC
CDR3aa: CASSPRRGVHEQYF

abundance: -
j_gene: TRBJ2-2
d_gene: TRBD1
v_gene: TRBV9
CDR3nt: TGTGCCAGCAGCGTAGAGGGGGCAGTCGGGGAGCTGTTTTTT
CDR3aa: CASSVEGAVGELFF

abundance: -
j_gene: TRBJ2-5
d_gene: -
v_gene: TRBV15
CDR3nt: TGTGCCACCAGCATGGAGCGAAAAGGAAGGGGTCTGGGAGAGACCCAGTACTTC
CDR3aa: CATSMERKGRGLGETQYF

abundance: -
j_gene: TRBJ2-7
d_gene: TRBD1
v_gene: TRBV6-1
CDR3nt: TGTGCCAGCAGTGATTATGAGACCGGGACAGGGTCCTACGAGCAGTACTTC
CDR3aa: CASSDYETGTGSYEQYF

abundance: -
j_gene: TRBJ1-4
d_gene: -
v_gene: TRBV7-6
CDR3nt: TGTGCCAGCAGCTTCTACAGGGCGGCAACTAATGAAAAACTGTTTTTT
CDR3aa: CASSFYRAATNEKLFF

abundance: -
j_gene: TRBJ2-1
d_gene: TRBD2
v_gene: TRBV7-9
CDR3nt: TGTTCCAGCAGTTCCGGGACTAGCGCCAATGAGCAGTTCTTC
CDR3aa: CSSSSGTSANEQFF

abundance: -
j_gene: TRBJ2-6
d_gene: TRBD2
v_gene: TRBV18
CDR3nt: TGTGCCAGCTCACCACGAGGGAGGGCGACTGGGGCCAACGTCCTGACTTTC
CDR3aa: CASSPRGRATGANVLTF

abundance: -
j_gene: TRBJ1-1
d_gene: TRBD1
v_gene: TRBV7-9
CDR3nt: TGTGCCAGCAGGAGGGGGCTGAACACTGAAGCTTTCTTT
CDR3aa: CASRRGLNTEAFF

abundance: -
j_gene: TRBJ1-5
d_gene: -
v_gene: TRBV15
CDR3nt: TGTGCCACCAGCCACTCATATAGCAATCAGCCCCAGCATTTT
CDR3aa: CATSHSYSNQPQHF

abundance: -
j_gene: TRBJ2-5
d_gene: TRBD1
v_gene: TRBV5-1
CDR3nt: TGCGCCAGCAGCCACCCGGGACAGATTGAGACCCAGTACTTC
CDR3aa: CASSHPGQIETQYF

abundance: -
j_gene: TRBJ2-5
d_gene: TRBD1
v_gene: TRBV4-1
CDR3nt: TGCGCCAGCAGCCAAGAACCAGGGGGCAGAACCCAGTACTTC
CDR3aa: CASSQEPGGRTQYF

abundance: -
j_gene: TRBJ1-2
d_gene: -
v_gene: TRBV14
CDR3nt: TGTGCCAGCAGCCAAGATGGCTTCGGGTACAGGGCACACTATGGCTACACCTTC
CDR3aa: CASSQDGFGYRAHYGYTF

abundance: -
j_gene: TRBJ2-7
d_gene: TRBD2
v_gene: TRBV14
CDR3nt: TGTGCCAGCAGCCAAGTAGTTAGCGGGATTTCCTACGAGCAGTACTTC
CDR3aa: CASSQVVSGISYEQYF

abundance: once
j_gene: TRBJ1-2
d_gene: -
v_gene: TRBV20-1
CDR3nt: TGCAGTGCTCACAGGAACTATGGCTACACCTTC
CDR3aa: CSAHRNYGYTF

abundance: -
j_gene: TRBJ1-2
d_gene: TRBD1
v_gene: TRBV6-6
CDR3nt: TGTGCCAGCAGGGCGGGGACAGCGCCTATCTATGGCTACACCTTC
CDR3aa: CASRAGTAPIYGYTF

abundance: once
j_gene: TRBJ2-5
d_gene: -
v_gene: TRBV6-4
CDR3nt: TGTGCCAGCAGTGACTCGGCTAGCCCAAAAGCAACCCATAAGTACCAAGAGACCCAGTACTTC
CDR3aa: CASSDSASPKATHKYQETQYF

abundance: many
j_gene: TRBJ1-1
d_gene: TRBD1
v_gene: TRBV7-8
CDR3nt: TGTGCCAGCAGCCCTCTGACAGGGCACACTGAAGCTTTCTTT
CDR3aa: CASSPLTGHTEAFF

abundance: -
j_gene: TRBJ1-2
d_gene: TRBD1
v_gene: TRBV10-3
CDR3nt: TGTGCCATCAGTGAGGCAGGGGGGGGCTACACCTTC
CDR3aa: CAISEAGGGYTF

abundance: few
j_gene: TRBJ2-1
d_gene: TRBD1
v_gene: TRBV4-3
CDR3nt: TGCGCCAGCAGCCTTCGGACAGGGCCCAATGAGCAGTTCTTC
CDR3aa: CASSLRTGPNEQFF

abundance: -
j_gene: TRBJ2-5
d_gene: -
v_gene: TRBV5-4
CDR3nt: TGTGCCAGCAGCTTTTCAGTGAAGCAAGAGACCCAGTACTTC
CDR3aa: CASSFSVKQETQYF

abundance: few
j_gene: TRBJ1-2
d_gene: -
v_gene: TRBV4-3
CDR3nt: TGCGCCAGCAGCCCAGAAAGGGTAGCGTATGGCTACACCTTC
CDR3aa: CASSPERVAYGYTF

abundance: once
j_gene: TRBJ2-4
d_gene: -
v_gene: TRBV5-1
CDR3nt: TGCGCCAGCAGAACCGGGACAAACGACATTCAGTACTTC
CDR3aa: CASRTGTNDIQYF

abundance: few
j_gene: TRBJ1-4
d_gene: TRBD1
v_gene: TRBV5-5
CDR3nt: TGTGCCAGCAGTTTAGGGACAGCGATGCGTGAAAAACTGTTTTTT
CDR3aa: CASSLGTAMREKLFF

abundance: -
j_gene: TRBJ2-7
d_gene: -
v_gene: TRBV10-3
CDR3nt: TGTGCCGTAGAGCCACAGGGAAATAATCCTCCCTACGAGCAGTACTTC
CDR3aa: CAVEPQGNNPPYEQYF

abundance: -
j_gene: TRBJ1-5
d_gene: TRBD1
v_gene: TRBV19
CDR3nt: TGTGCCAGTAGTATTACCGGGACAGGGTTCAATCAGCCCCAGCATTTT
CDR3aa: CASSITGTGFNQPQHF

abundance: -
j_gene: TRBJ1-1
d_gene: -
v_gene: TRBV7-6
CDR3nt: TGTGCCAGCAGCCCACGACGACCCGGGGGGGGCAGCCAGAACACTGAAGCTTTCTTT
CDR3aa: CASSPRRPGGGSQNTEAFF

abundance: -
j_gene: TRBJ1-4
d_gene: -
v_gene: TRBV7-9
CDR3nt: TGTGCCAGCAGCTTAGCGCGGGGGGGCATTGGGAATGAAAAACTGTTTTTT
CDR3aa: CASSLARGGIGNEKLFF

abundance: -
j_gene: TRBJ2-5
d_gene: TRBD1
v_gene: TRBV2
CDR3nt: TGTGCCAGCAGGGCTCCGGGACAGGGAATCCCTCAAACACAAGAGACCCAGTACTTC
CDR3aa: CASRAPGQGIPQTQETQYF

abundance: -
j_gene: TRBJ1-1
d_gene: -
v_gene: TRBV5-1
CDR3nt: TGCGCCAGCAGCTTGGAGCTAGACTCGGAAGCTTTCTTT
CDR3aa: CASSLELDSEAFF

abundance: -
j_gene: TRBJ2-1
d_gene: -
v_gene: TRBV7-9
CDR3nt: TGTGCCAGCAGTTACCCCCCCCGGGGGACAGATAACAATGAGCAGTTCTTC
CDR3aa: CASSYPPRGTDNNEQFF

abundance: -
j_gene: TRBJ1-1
d_gene: -
v_gene: TRBV11-3
CDR3nt: TGTGCCAGCAGCTTAGAGGGAGGGAAGAACACTGAAGCTTTCTTT
CDR3aa: CASSLEGGKNTEAFF

abundance: -
j_gene: TRBJ1-1
d_gene: TRBD1
v_gene: TRBV7-6
CDR3nt: TGTGCCAGCAGCCCATGGGAGGGACAGGGTAGTACTGAAGCTTTCTTT
CDR3aa: CASSPWEGQGSTEAFF

abundance: -
j_gene: TRBJ2-1
d_gene: TRBD2
v_gene: TRBV4-3
CDR3nt: TGCGCCAGCAGCCAGGGGGGGAGCTCCTACAATGAGCAGTTCTTC
CDR3aa: CASSQGGSSYNEQFF

abundance: -
j_gene: TRBJ1-4
d_gene: TRBD1
v_gene: TRBV7-3
CDR3nt: TGTGCCAGCAGCCTATCTCCGGGACAGGGAAATGAAAAACTGTTTTTT
CDR3aa: CASSLSPGQGNEKLFF

abundance: -
j_gene: TRBJ1-1
d_gene: TRBD1
v_gene: TRBV2
CDR3nt: TGTGCCAGCAGGAACGACAGGGGTTCGAACACTGAAGCTTTCTTT
CDR3aa: CASRNDRGSNTEAFF

abundance: -
j_gene: TRBJ2-3
d_gene: TRBD2
v_gene: TRBV7-6
CDR3nt: TGTGCCAGCAGCTGGACTAGCGGCGATACGCAGTATTTT
CDR3aa: CASSWTSGDTQYF

abundance: -
j_gene: TRBJ2-5
d_gene: -
v_gene: TRBV11-2
CDR3nt: TGTGCCAGCAGCTTAGGTGGGTCCGGAGGGGAGACCCAGTACTTC
CDR3aa: CASSLGGSGGETQYF

abundance: once
j_gene: TRBJ2-3
d_gene: TRBD2
v_gene: TRBV5-6
CDR3nt: TGTGCCAGCAGCTTTCGGGGGGTCACAGATACGCAGTATTTT
CDR3aa: CASSFRGVTDTQYF

abundance: -
j_gene: TRBJ1-1
d_gene: -
v_gene: TRBV29-1
CDR3nt: TGCAGCGTCGAAATACAGCAGAACACTGAAGCTTTCTTT
CDR3aa: CSVEIQQNTEAFF

abundance: -
j_gene: TRBJ1-5
d_gene: TRBD1
v_gene: TRBV30
CDR3nt: TGTGCCTGGAGTGTACCTCTTCCTTTTTCGGGACAGGGGTACGATCAGCCCCAGCATTTT
CDR3aa: CAWSVPLPFSGQGYDQPQHF

abundance: -
j_gene: TRBJ1-2
d_gene: -
v_gene: TRBV14
CDR3nt: TGTGCCAGCAGCCCTAACAGGGTTGGCTACACCTTC
CDR3aa: CASSPNRVGYTF

abundance: -
j_gene: TRBJ2-1
d_gene: -
v_gene: TRBV6-1
CDR3nt: TGTGCCAGCAGTGAATTCGAGGGGGTATACAATGAGCAGTTCTTC
CDR3aa: CASSEFEGVYNEQFF

abundance: -
j_gene: TRBJ2-3
d_gene: -
v_gene: TRBV25-1
CDR3nt: TGTGCCAGCACTGGAGATAGCACAGATACGCAGTATTTT
CDR3aa: CASTGDSTDTQYF

abundance: -
j_gene: TRBJ1-2
d_gene: TRBD1
v_gene: TRBV28
CDR3nt: TGTGCCAGCAGTTGGGGACAGGGGGCCCTTAACTATGGCTACACCTTC
CDR3aa: CASSWGQGALNYGYTF

abundance: -
j_gene: TRBJ1-5
d_gene: TRBD1
v_gene: TRBV5-6
CDR3nt: TGTGCCAGCAGCACGGGACAGGGAGGTCAGCCCCAGCATTTT
CDR3aa: CASSTGQGGQPQHF

abundance: few
j_gene: TRBJ2-7
d_gene: TRBD1
v_gene: TRBV5-6
CDR3nt: TGTGCCAGCAGTTCTATGGACAGGAACACCTACGAGCAGTACTTC
CDR3aa: CASSSMDRNTYEQYF